This entry lists 20 T cell receptor beta chains sequenced from one sample in a study of T cell repertoires in cytomegalovirus infection (dated by TCRdb to between 2018 and 2020). The instrument given in TCRdb is Illumina HiSeq 1500. The raw public reads went through TCRdb reprocessing: fastp at Q25, MiXCR clone calling, in-frame beta chains kept. A single entry per CDR3 protein holds the most common genes and DNA from its merged rows. The sample data list 250,000 or so distinct CDR3 sequences, and roughly 10% of these were observed just once. Of the sample, more than 12% falls within the top ten clones. Specimen: PBMCs. These receptor sequences come from a human donor in good health (CMV status not recorded). Some clones in this sample may be carry-over from other donors' samples.

This clonotype has ten or more counts. V usage is TRBV7-6 and J usage is TRBJ2-5; D perhaps matches TRBD1 (7 bases). The CDR3 consists of 15 residues. Per germline, CDR1 SGHVS and CDR2 FNYEAQ. V was shortened by 6 bases and J by 5 bases, with 19 bases between the two germline ends. The CDR3 DNA reads as TGTGCCAGCAGTTCCCGCGGGACAGCCAGGGAGACCCAGTACTTC. Protein product: CASSSRGTARETQYF.

There are many counts of this clonotype. The gene calls are TRBV7-2 and TRBJ2-7; D ambiguous. V was trimmed by 2 bases and J by 2 bases, leaving 13 bases between them. Germline-derived CDR1 and CDR2 are SGHTA and FQGNSA. The length of the CDR3 is 15 residues. The CDR3 protein is CASSLRASQTYEQYF. The CDR3 DNA follows: TGTGCCAGCAGCTTAAGGGCCAGTCAAACCTACGAGCAGTACTTC.

This clonotype was observed many times. The rearrangement uses TRBV28 and TRBJ1-2; no clear D gene. Germline values: CDR1 MDHEN, CDR2 SYDVKM. Trimming took off 4 bases at V and 7 bases at J, with 22 bases between the two ends. The CDR3 has 16 residues. CDR3 bases: TGTGCCAGCAGTTCCGGTGTAGAGCAGGAGTTTCGTGGCTACACCTTC. It is translated as CASSSGVEQEFRGYTF.

This clonotype was observed many times. The chain links TRBV7-8 to TRBJ1-6; tentatively, D is TRBD1 (5 bases). Germline loops: CDR1 SGHVS, CDR2 FQNEAQ. Trimming took off 5 bases at V and 0 bases at J, with 11 bases between the two ends. The CDR3 is made up of 16 amino acids. The CDR3 sequence: CASSVDRSSYNSPLHF. The CDR3 DNA follows: TGTGCCAGCAGCGTAGACAGAAGCTCCTATAATTCACCCCTCCACTTT.

This clonotype was detected a few times. The chain has TRBV15 and TRBJ2-7; 7 positions agree with TRBD2. This CDR3 region has 16 residues. Germline V lookup: CDR1 LNHNV, CDR2 YYDKDF (reference sequence). Trimming cost V 0 bases and J 2 bases; bases outside gene matches: 7. CDR3 bases: TGTGCCACCAGCAGAGATGCGGGAGCTCGTACCTACGAGCAGTACTTC. Translation gives CATSRDAGARTYEQYF.

This chain links TRBV6-2 or TRBV6-3 with TRBJ2-7, with 12 nucleotides matching TRBD2. The junction had 8 bases not matched to a gene; V was cut back by 6 bases and J by 2 bases. Germline CDR1 is MNHEY and CDR2 is SVGEGT. This CDR3 region has 16 residues. CDR3 nucleotides: TGTGCCAGCAGATCTACAACTAGCGGGAGGACCTACGAGCAGTACTTC. It yields the protein CASRSTTSGRTYEQYF.

For the CDR3, the DNA is TGTGCCACCAGTGACGGGTATGGCTACACCTTC. Translated, it gives CATSDGYGYTF. This chain joins TRBV24-1 and TRBJ1-2; D gene uncertain. The CDR3 is made up of 11 amino acids. CDR1 KGHDR and CDR2 SFDVKD come from the germline V gene. Between the trimmed V and J ends, which lost 4 bases and 5 bases, there was a span of 4 bases.

This clonotype was observed many times. The rearrangement joins TRBV29-1 to TRBJ1-5, with no clear D. V dropped 5 bases and J dropped 2 bases, with 16 bases sitting between them. Germline V CDR1 and CDR2: SQVTM, ANQGSEA. The CDR3 is 15 residues long. CDR3: CSVRTAVGGNQPQHF. In DNA, the CDR3 is TGCAGCGTTCGGACGGCTGTCGGGGGCAATCAGCCCCAGCATTTT.

The table lists this clonotype with many counts. This sequence joins TRBV7-2 and TRBJ2-3, with 9 bases lining up with TRBD2. The V gene's germline CDR1 is SGHTA and CDR2 FQGNSA. V gave up 5 bases and J gave up 3 bases; unmatched junction bases: 6. This CDR3 region has 15 residues. The CDR3 is CASSIIAGVTDTQYF. DNA for the CDR3: TGTGCCAGCAGCATCATAGCGGGGGTGACAGATACGCAGTATTTT.

This clonotype was seen a few times. The CDR3: CASSTGTGGSPGELFF. CDR3 sequence (DNA): TGTGCCAGCAGTACAGGGACAGGGGGTTCTCCCGGGGAGCTGTTTTTT. The chain joins TRBV6-2 or TRBV6-3 to TRBJ2-2; 11 positions agree with TRBD1. Germline assignment: CDR1 MNHEY and CDR2 SVGEGT. V lost 5 bases, J lost 6 bases, and 8 bases stayed unmatched. The CDR3 totals 16 residues.

This clonotype was detected many times. The gene calls are TRBV11-2 and TRBJ1-5; 7 positions match TRBD1. CDR3 length: 13 amino acids. With 5 bases clipped from V and 6 bases from J, the junction kept 4 bases outside the gene matches. Germline V gene data show CDR1 as SGHAT and CDR2 as FQNNGV. The CDR3 here is CASSPTGTQPQHF. DNA for the CDR3: TGTGCCAGCAGCCCGACAGGGACTCAGCCCCAGCATTTT.

CDR3 sequence reads: CASTPGKGANEKLFF. Written as DNA, the CDR3 is TGTGCCAGTACACCGGGGAAAGGGGCTAATGAAAAACTGTTTTTT. The chain has TRBV19 and TRBJ1-4; the D gene is possibly TRBD1 (5 bases). V was shortened by 7 bases and J by 3 bases, with 15 bases between the two germline ends. The CDR3 runs to 15 residues. Looked up from germline, CDR1 is LNHDA and CDR2 is SQIVND (reference sequence).

At least ten counts were recorded for this clonotype. The chain combines TRBV7-6 with TRBJ1-5; D call uncertain. The CDR3 has 13 residues. Trimming took 5 bases from V and 1 from J, leaving 6 bases between them. Germline CDR1 SGHVS, CDR2 FNYEAQ. The CDR3 reads CASSRRSNQPQHF. The CDR3 region has the DNA TGTGCCAGCAGCCGACGGAGCAATCAGCCCCAGCATTTT.

This clonotype was observed at least ten times. The chain is built from TRBV5-1 and TRBJ1-1; 8 nucleotides align to TRBD1. Trimming removed 0 bases from V and 6 bases from J; junction bases left unmatched: 4. Germline CDR1 reads SGHRS; CDR2 reads YFSETQ. This CDR3 spans 14 amino acids. For the CDR3, the DNA is TGCGCCAGCAGCTTGGGGACAGGGACTCCTGAAGCTTTCTTT. This encodes CASSLGTGTPEAFF.

In regard to this clonotype: This may come from a read error, since a much larger clone is one base off. V gene TRBV12-3 or TRBV12-4 combines with J gene TRBJ1-5; maybe TRBD1 (6 bases). The CDR3 totals 19 residues. CDR3 residues: CVSSLKLGRGGVGNQPQHF. CDR3 DNA sequence: TGTGTCAGCAGCCTAAAGCTAGGGCGAGGGGGTGTTGGCAATCAGCCCCAGCATTTT.

The sample holds many counts of this clonotype. The V and J genes are TRBV5-8 and TRBJ2-5, with D tentatively TRBD1 (6 bases). Trimming took 0 bases from V and 2 from J, leaving 11 bases between them. The CDR3 has 15 residues. Germline values: CDR1 SGHTS, CDR2 YDEGEE. CDR3: CASSLGGHIQETQYF. CDR3 bases: TGTGCCAGCAGCTTGGGGGGACACATTCAAGAGACCCAGTACTTC.

This clonotype was counted ten times or more. The V gene is TRBV12-3 or TRBV12-4, the J gene TRBJ2-1, with TRBD2 identical over 7 bases. The CDR3 covers 15 residues. Unmatched junction bases numbered 11, after V lost 5 bases and J lost 7 bases. DNA for the CDR3: TGTGCCAGCAGTCCCGGGGAGGGAGAGGGGAATGAGCAGTTCTTC. Protein product: CASSPGEGEGNEQFF.

This sequence joins TRBV28 and TRBJ1-2; 8 bases map to TRBD1. J was trimmed by 8 bases and V by 6 bases; bases with no gene match: 11. Germline V lookup: CDR1 MDHEN, CDR2 SYDVKM. The CDR3 runs 14 residues. The CDR3 protein is CASRTPQGAWGYTF. In DNA, the CDR3 is TGTGCCAGCAGAACCCCTCAGGGGGCGTGGGGCTACACCTTC.

This clonotype has a count of ten or more. The chain is built from TRBV11-2 and TRBJ2-5; 10 positions agree with TRBD2. V lost 1 base to trimming and J lost 2 bases; unmatched junction nucleotides: 4. Germline V lookup: CDR1 SGHAT, CDR2 FQNNGV. The CDR3 contains 16 residues. The CDR3 loop reads CASSLGSGGGQETQYF. CDR3 sequence (DNA): TGTGCCAGCAGCTTAGGAAGCGGGGGGGGGCAAGAGACCCAGTACTTC.

In this sample, this clonotype turned up many times. The V call is TRBV7-2, the J call TRBJ2-3; D unresolved. Trimming stripped 1 base from V and 5 bases from J, with 10 bases between. Germline V gene lookup returns CDR1 SGHTA and CDR2 FQGNSA. The CDR3 has 14 residues. CDR3 sequence: CASSLDQQIDTQYF. CDR3 coding DNA: TGTGCCAGCAGCTTAGACCAGCAGATAGATACGCAGTATTTT.